The T cell receptor beta chain described here comes from a study of long-term antiretroviral therapy in people with HIV. A word on this clone: Its antigen is not identified.

Every HIV-positive participant received treatment in the United States. The libraries were made with immunoSEQ v3.0 at survey level. Generated by immunoSEQ multiplex PCR, the TCRdb table keeps only in-frame clones and is missing some. The sample holds roughly 28,000 clones; more than 85% are singletons and the top ten take around 3%. Trimming cost V 3 bases and J 2 bases, with 7 bases left between them. CDR1 LNHDA and CDR2 SQIVND come from the germline V gene (reference sequence). The CDR3 consists of 13 residues. General study points: Pre-ART expanded TRB clones stayed dominant throughout, though often decreasing after ART. Controls had broader CDR3 length ranges than HIV repertoires did.

The chain uses TRBV19 and TRBJ1-1; no definite D call. This TCR was sampled from a man aged 50 to 60 with HIV. Sample: unsorted PBMCs, taken 5.3 years after starting antiretroviral therapy. The DNA of the CDR3 is TGTGCCAGTAGTATGACATACAACACTGAAGCTTTCTTT. It codes for CASSMTYNTEAFF.